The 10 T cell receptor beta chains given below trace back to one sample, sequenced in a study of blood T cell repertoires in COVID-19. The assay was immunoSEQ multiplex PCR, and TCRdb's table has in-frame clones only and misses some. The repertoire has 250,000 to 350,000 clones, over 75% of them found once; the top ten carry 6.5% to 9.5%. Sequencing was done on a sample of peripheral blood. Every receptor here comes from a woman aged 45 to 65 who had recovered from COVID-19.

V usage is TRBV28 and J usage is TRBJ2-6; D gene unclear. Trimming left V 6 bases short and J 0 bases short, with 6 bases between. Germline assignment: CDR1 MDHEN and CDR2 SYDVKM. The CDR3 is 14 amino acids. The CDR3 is CASRGDSGANVLTF. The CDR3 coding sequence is TGTGCCAGCAGGGGCGACTCTGGGGCCAACGTCCTGACTTTC.

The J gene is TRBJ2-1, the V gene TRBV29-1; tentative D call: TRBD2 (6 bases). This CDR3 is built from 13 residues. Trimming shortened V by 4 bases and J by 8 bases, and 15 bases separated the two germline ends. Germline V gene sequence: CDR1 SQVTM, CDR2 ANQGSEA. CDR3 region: CSVGTPGGDEQFF. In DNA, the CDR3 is TGCAGCGTTGGGACTCCCGGAGGGGATGAGCAGTTCTTC.

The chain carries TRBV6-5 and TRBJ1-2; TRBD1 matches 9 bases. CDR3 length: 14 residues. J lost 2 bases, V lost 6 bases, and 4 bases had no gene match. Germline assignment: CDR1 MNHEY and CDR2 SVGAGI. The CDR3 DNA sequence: TGTGCCAGCAGGGGGACAGGGTTAAACTATGGCTACACCTTC. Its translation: CASRGTGLNYGYTF.

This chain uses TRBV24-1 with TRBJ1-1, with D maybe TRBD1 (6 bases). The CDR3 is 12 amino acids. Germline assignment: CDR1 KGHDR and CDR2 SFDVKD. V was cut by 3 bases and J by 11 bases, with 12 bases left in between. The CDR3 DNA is TGTGCCACCAGTGATAAACAGGGTTGTGCTTTCTTT. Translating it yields CATSDKQGCAFF.

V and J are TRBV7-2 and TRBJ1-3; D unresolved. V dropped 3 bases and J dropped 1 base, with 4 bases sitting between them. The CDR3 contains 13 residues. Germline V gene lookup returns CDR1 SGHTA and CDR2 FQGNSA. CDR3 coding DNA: TGTGCCAGCAGCTTTCTTTCTGGAAACACCATATATTTT. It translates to CASSFLSGNTIYF.

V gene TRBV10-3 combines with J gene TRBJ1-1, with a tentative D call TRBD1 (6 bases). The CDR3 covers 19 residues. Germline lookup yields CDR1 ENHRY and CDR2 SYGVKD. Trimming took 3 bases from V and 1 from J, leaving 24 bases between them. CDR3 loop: CAISDLGTFADRSNTEAFF. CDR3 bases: TGTGCCATCAGTGATCTCGGGACATTCGCGGATCGCTCGAACACTGAAGCTTTCTTT.

CDR3 bases: TGTGCCAGCAGTGAAGTCGTGACTAGCGGGAGTAGGGATGAGCAGTTCTTC. This codes for CASSEVVTSGSRDEQFF. The chain is built from TRBV2 and TRBJ2-1, with 12 bases matching TRBD2. From germline, CDR1 is SNHLY and CDR2 FYNNEI. The CDR3 sequence is 17 residues long. V dropped 1 base and J dropped 8; count of bases not matched to a gene: 9.

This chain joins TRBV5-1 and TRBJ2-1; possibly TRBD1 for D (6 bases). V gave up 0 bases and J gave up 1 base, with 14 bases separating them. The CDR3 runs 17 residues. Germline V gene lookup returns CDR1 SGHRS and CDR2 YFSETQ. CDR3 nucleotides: TGCGCCAGCAGCTTGGTCGTGGGCAGGGGATCCTACAATGAGCAGTTCTTC. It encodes CASSLVVGRGSYNEQFF.

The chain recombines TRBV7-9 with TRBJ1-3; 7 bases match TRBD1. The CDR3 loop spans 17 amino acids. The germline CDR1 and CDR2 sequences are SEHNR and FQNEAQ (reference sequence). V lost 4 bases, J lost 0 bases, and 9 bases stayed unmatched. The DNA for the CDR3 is TGTGCCAGCAGCTACCGGACAGGCTTAAACTCTGGAAACACCATATATTTT. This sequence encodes CASSYRTGLNSGNTIYF. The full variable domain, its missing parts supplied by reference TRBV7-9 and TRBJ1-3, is DTGVSQNPRHKITKRGQNVTFRCDPISEHNRLYWYRQTLGQGPEFLTYFQNEAQLEKSRLLSDRFSAERPKGSFSTLEIQRTEQGDSAMYLCASSYRTGLNSGNTIYFGEGSWLTVV.

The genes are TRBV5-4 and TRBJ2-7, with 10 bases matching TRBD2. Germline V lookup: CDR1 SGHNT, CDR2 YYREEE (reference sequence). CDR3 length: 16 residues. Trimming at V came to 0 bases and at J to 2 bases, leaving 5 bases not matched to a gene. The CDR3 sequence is CASSLGLAGAPYEQYF. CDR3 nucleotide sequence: TGTGCCAGCAGCTTGGGGCTAGCGGGAGCCCCCTACGAGCAGTACTTC.